One and the same sample provided the 32 T cell receptor beta chains below, sequenced in a study of blood T cells in healthy people across ages. PCR was performed a second time for roughly 6 to 12 cycles using a sample-barcoded 5' primer and a J-beta primer mix. TCRdb reprocessed the 5' RACE reads with MiXCR, giving one entry per CDR3 protein. The table lists approximately 850,000 distinct CDR3 sequences, 40% to 50% of them singletons. The sample consisted of blood. Every receptor here comes from a man in his fifties or sixties in good health.

Written as DNA, the CDR3 is TGCAGTGCTCGCCCACCGGGACAGGGGAATTATGGCTACACCTTC. This gives the protein CSARPPGQGNYGYTF. V gene TRBV20-1 combines with J gene TRBJ1-2, with TRBD1 matching 10 bases. Unmatched junction bases numbered 11, after V lost 5 bases and J lost 5 bases. This CDR3 spans 15 amino acids. From germline, CDR1 is DFQATT and CDR2 SNEGSKA (reference sequence).

This clonotype was seen a handful of times. This sequence joins TRBV6-1 and TRBJ2-7; TRBD2 might be the D (5 bases). CDR3 size: 13 residues. V was clipped by 7 bases and J by 6 bases, with 16 bases between them. Per germline, CDR1 MNHNS and CDR2 SASEGT. CDR3 DNA sequence: TGTGCCAGCACCAAAGCGGCTAATTTCGAGCAGTACTTC. Translating gives CASTKAANFEQYF.

Only a few counts were recorded for this clonotype. The chain joins TRBV7-2 to TRBJ2-3; D gene unclear. The CDR3 has 13 residues. V was shortened by 3 bases and J by 4 bases, with 8 bases between the two germline ends. Germline CDR1 is SGHTA and CDR2 is FQGNSA. CDR3 in amino acids: CASSFSFADTQYF. The CDR3 DNA is TGTGCCAGCAGCTTTTCCTTCGCAGATACGCAGTATTTT.

This clonotype was observed a few times. The J gene is TRBJ1-2, the V gene TRBV7-2, with TRBD1 identical over 8 bases. Unmatched junction bases numbered 5, after V lost 5 bases and J lost 0 bases. The CDR3 length is 15 residues. CDR1 and CDR2 (germline): SGHTA, FQGNSA. The CDR3 region has the DNA TGTGCCAGCAGCCTAGACAGGGGCACTAACTATGGCTACACCTTC. Translation gives CASSLDRGTNYGYTF.

V gene TRBV5-6 combines with J gene TRBJ2-5, with D uncertain. V was trimmed by 0 bases and J by 11 bases, leaving 23 bases between them. The CDR3 sequence is 16 residues long. CDR1 is SGHDT and CDR2 is YYEEEE in the germline V gene. The CDR3, as DNA: TGTGCCAGCAGCTTGGATAACGGGCGAATATTAAATGAGCAGTACTTC. Encoded protein: CASSLDNGRILNEQYF.

This clonotype was seen just once. The genes are TRBV3-1 and TRBJ2-5, with 9 bases identical to TRBD2. The J call is doubtful: the DNA matches TRBJ2-4 better. The length of the CDR3 is 15 residues. CDR1 LGHDT and CDR2 YNNKEL come from the germline V gene (reference sequence). CDR3 sequence: CASSQVRGGKNIQYF. The CDR3 nucleotides are TGTGCCAGCAGCCAAGTGCGGGGGGGGAAAAACATTCAGTACTTC.

The chain uses TRBV20-1 and TRBJ2-4; 10 positions agree with TRBD2. Germline V gives CDR1 DFQATT, CDR2 SNEGSKA (reference sequence). Trimming cost V 4 bases and J 7 bases; bases outside gene matches: 4. The CDR3 contains 13 residues. The CDR3 here is CSATLAGPNIQYF. CDR3 DNA: TGCAGTGCTACACTAGCGGGGCCTAACATTCAGTACTTC.

This clonotype was seen more than once but under ten times. CDR3 DNA sequence: TGTGCCAGCAGGCTCGGTCGCGGGGCCGTGAACACCGGGGAGCTGTTTTTT. It codes for CASRLGRGAVNTGELFF. This chain connects TRBV6-1 to TRBJ2-2; D is possibly TRBD2 (6 bases). V was pared by 6 bases and J by 1 base, with 18 bases between. The CDR3 is 17 residues long. The germline V gene encodes CDR1 MNHNS and CDR2 SASEGT.

For this clonotype: One junction end does not reproduce the germline sequence, and a read error may be involved. The V call is TRBV5-1, the J call TRBJ2-5, with 9 bases fitting TRBD2. There are 15 residues in the CDR3. Germline CDR1 is SGHRS and CDR2 is YFSETQ. Written as DNA, the CDR3 is TGCGCCGGCAGCGAGACTAGCGGTCTCCAAGAGACCCAGTACTTC. Amino acid sequence: CAGSETSGLQETQYF.

This clonotype was detected a few times. The chain employs TRBV12-3 or TRBV12-4 and TRBJ2-7; D possibly corresponds to TRBD2 (6 bases). CDR3 length: 13 amino acids. The V and J ends lost 5 bases and 5 bases respectively, with 13 bases between them. In nucleotides, the CDR3 is TGTGCCAGCAGTGGAGGGGTGGGCGACGAGCAGTACTTC. Translated, it gives CASSGGVGDEQYF.

The chain employs TRBV20-1 and TRBJ2-4; TRBD1 agrees at 8 bases. The J call is uncertain, as TRBJ2-7 better fits the DNA end. This CDR3 spans 13 amino acids. Germline V gene sequence: CDR1 DFQATT, CDR2 SNEGSKA (reference sequence). The CDR3 protein is CSARTGGIYEQYF. As DNA, the CDR3 is TGCAGTGCTAGAACAGGGGGAATTTACGAGCAGTACTTC.

The rearrangement links TRBV28 to TRBJ2-7, with D possibly being TRBD1 (6 bases). The CDR3 has 14 amino acids. CDR1 and CDR2 (germline): MDHEN, SYDVKM. V dropped 6 bases and J dropped 4 bases, with 16 bases sitting between them. CDR3 DNA sequence: TGTGCCAGCAGCGTACAGGGCACCAAATACGAGCAGTACTTC. Encoded protein: CASSVQGTKYEQYF.

J is TRBJ1-2 and V is TRBV6-5, with a possible D match to TRBD1 (5 bases). Trimming shortened V by 6 bases and J by 5 bases, and 13 bases separated the two germline ends. Germline CDR1 MNHEY, CDR2 SVGAGI. The CDR3 length is 13 residues. CDR3 nucleotide sequence: TGTGCCAGCAGCCCTCTCGAGGGGTATGGCTACACCTTC. This sequence encodes CASSPLEGYGYTF.

This clonotype has only a few counts. The chain employs TRBV12-3 or TRBV12-4 and TRBJ1-6; tentative D call: TRBD1 (6 bases). The CDR3 has 16 residues. V was cut by 3 bases and J by 6 bases, with 15 bases left in between. The CDR3 DNA is TGTGCCAGCAGTTTCGTGGGGGCGCAAAGTAATTCACCCCTCCACTTT. This gives the protein CASSFVGAQSNSPLHF.

Here the CDR3 DNA reads TGCAGTGCTAGCGCCCAGCGGGGGGGCCCTCCAGGTACGCAGTATTTT. Its protein is CSASAQRGGPPGTQYF. The V call is TRBV20-1, the J call TRBJ2-3; 10 bases are a match to TRBD2. With 3 bases clipped from V and 8 bases from J, the junction kept 14 bases outside the gene matches. CDR1 and CDR2 from the germline V gene are DFQATT and SNEGSKA (reference sequence). This CDR3 spans 16 amino acids.

This clonotype was seen a handful of times. The chain employs TRBV7-2 and TRBJ1-4; TRBD1 might be the D (6 bases). Looked up from germline, CDR1 is SGHTA and CDR2 is FQGNSA. This CDR3 contains 16 residues. The V and J ends lost 1 base and 3 bases respectively, with 12 bases between them. The CDR3 reads CASSLGGGTPNEKLFF. The CDR3 DNA sequence: TGTGCCAGCAGCTTAGGAGGGGGGACCCCTAATGAAAAACTGTTTTTT.

Only a few counts were recorded for this clonotype. The rearrangement joins TRBV21-1 to TRBJ2-4; the table's D gene call, TRBD1, was not cross checked with the DNA. TRBV21-1 is a pseudogene locus. The CDR3 spans 16 residues. In nucleotides, the CDR3 is TGTGCCAGCAGCAAACCCCCCCGGGGGACCAAAAACATTCAGTACTTC. Translated: CASSKPPRGTKNIQYF.

J is TRBJ2-7 and V is TRBV27; no clear D. The germline V gene encodes CDR1 MNHEY and CDR2 SMNVEV (reference sequence). There are 14 residues in the CDR3. The V and J ends lost 2 bases and 3 bases respectively, with 11 bases between them. For the CDR3, the DNA is TGTGCCAGCAGTTTAAAAGGAGCCCACTACGAGCAGTACTTC. Its protein is CASSLKGAHYEQYF.

This clonotype was counted between two and nine times. The chain has TRBV13 and TRBJ2-3; D possibly uses TRBD1 or TRBD2 (5 bases each). V was trimmed by 4 bases and J by 2 bases, leaving 19 bases between them. The CDR3 is 17 residues long. CDR1 and CDR2 (germline): PRHDT, FYEKMQ (reference sequence). CDR3 coding DNA: TGTGCCAGCAGCTGGGACGGAAAGCACCGGAACACAGATACGCAGTATTTT. Protein product: CASSWDGKHRNTDTQYF. The variable domain in full, completed from reference TRBV13 and TRBJ2-3, reads AAGVIQSPRHLIKEKRETATLKCYPIPRHDTVYWYQQGPGQDPQFLISFYEKMQSDKGSIPDRFSAQQFSDYHSELNMSSLELGDSALYFCASSWDGKHRNTDTQYFGPGTRLTVL.

To note about this clonotype: At one boundary the junction diverges from the germline segment, which might be a read error. The chain links TRBV12-3 or TRBV12-4 to TRBJ2-1; the D gene could be TRBD1 or TRBD2 (7 bases each). The CDR3 extends over 15 amino acids. CDR3 bases: TGTGCCAGCAGCTTAGGAGCGGGACAGCAAGAGACCCAGTTCTTC. Translation gives CASSLGAGQQETQFF.

This clonotype has a handful of counts. The genes are TRBV5-8 and TRBJ1-2; D is unclear. V was pared by 4 bases and J by 4 bases, with 11 bases between. The CDR3 spans 13 residues. Per germline, CDR1 SGHTS and CDR2 YDEGEE. The CDR3: CASSLQPTYGYTF. The CDR3 DNA reads TGTGCCAGCAGCCTACAACCCACCTATGGCTACACCTTC.

The V and J genes are TRBV7-2 and TRBJ2-7; no firm D call. With 6 bases removed from V and 0 bases from J, the gap between germline ends came to 15 bases. Germline assignment: CDR1 SGHTA and CDR2 FQGNSA. CDR3 size: 15 residues. This CDR3 is CASSRSRADSYEQYF. CDR3 DNA: TGTGCCAGCAGTCGTTCTCGGGCAGACTCCTACGAGCAGTACTTC. Drawing the rest from reference TRBV7-2 and TRBJ2-7, the complete variable domain is GAGVSQSPSNKVTEKGKDVELRCDPISGHTALYWYRQSLGQGLEFLIYFQGNSAPDKSGLPSDRFSAERTGGSVSTLTIQRTQQEDSAVYLCASSRSRADSYEQYFGPGTRLTVT.

The chain employs TRBV7-9 and TRBJ1-4; D gene unclear. Trimming cost V 5 bases and J 8 bases, with 12 bases left between them. This CDR3 region has 13 residues. Germline CDR1 reads SEHNR; CDR2 reads FQNEAQ (reference sequence). CDR3 DNA sequence: TGTGCCAGCAGCCAGGACCGTGGGGAAAAACTGTTTTTT. Translation: CASSQDRGEKLFF.

This clonotype was picked up many times. The chain carries TRBV7-9 and TRBJ2-5; D unclear. Trimming pared 0 bases from V and 4 bases from J, leaving 3 bases between. CDR3 size: 12 residues. The V gene's germline CDR1 is SEHNR and CDR2 FQNEAQ (reference sequence). The CDR3 DNA reads TGTGCCAGCAGCTTAGCTCCAGAGACCCAGTACTTC. The encoded protein is CASSLAPETQYF. The variable domain in full, with the rest retrieved from reference TRBV7-9 and TRBJ2-5, is DTGVSQNPRHKITKRGQNVTFRCDPISEHNRLYWYRQTLGQGPEFLTYFQNEAQLEKSRLLSDRFSAERPKGSFSTLEIQRTEQGDSAMYLCASSLAPETQYFGPGTRLLVL.

This chain connects TRBV20-1 to TRBJ2-7, with a tentative D call TRBD2 (7 bases). CDR1 is DFQATT, CDR2 SNEGSKA, per germline (reference sequence). The CDR3 runs 15 residues. V dropped 7 bases and J dropped 2 bases, with 21 bases sitting between them. The CDR3 sequence: CSGLRGGGGAYEQYF. As DNA, the CDR3 is TGCAGTGGGCTGAGGGGGGGCGGTGGGGCCTACGAGCAGTACTTC.

V gene TRBV5-1 combines with J gene TRBJ1-2; 10 positions agree with TRBD1. Germline V gives CDR1 SGHRS, CDR2 YFSETQ. After removal of 0 bases from V and 1 base from J, the junction contained 6 bases not matched to a gene. CDR3 length equals 17 residues. CDR3 nucleotides: TGCGCCAGCAGCTTGGCGGGACAGGGGTCCGGTAACTATGGCTACACCTTC. Encoded protein: CASSLAGQGSGNYGYTF.

CDR3 sequence (DNA): TGTGCCAGCAGCTTAGCGGCCCGGGACTCGGGAGAGACCCAGTACTTC. Its protein is CASSLAARDSGETQYF. This chain connects TRBV7-9 to TRBJ2-5, with a weak D call TRBD2 (6 bases). The CDR3 spans 16 residues. CDR1 and CDR2 (germline): SEHNR, FQNEAQ (reference sequence). V was clipped by 0 bases and J by 4 bases, with 15 bases between them.

The V gene is TRBV21-1, the J gene TRBJ2-3; TRBD1 is the table's D call, not checked against the DNA. TRBV21-1 is a listed pseudogene. The CDR3 totals 22 residues. The CDR3 loop is CASSLPKLWGGFVLLRTDTQYF. The CDR3 DNA is TGTGCCAGCAGCCTCCCTAAACTTTGGGGGGGCTTTGTCCTACTCAGAACAGATACGCAGTATTTT.

The CDR3 is CASSFFRGGAMNEQFF. The CDR3 region has the DNA TGTGCCAGCAGTTTTTTTAGGGGGGGGGCCATGAATGAGCAGTTCTTC. The chain has TRBV27 and TRBJ2-1, with D possibly being TRBD2 (7 bases). The V gene lost 3 bases and the J gene lost 7 bases, with 19 bases spanning the gap. The germline V gene has CDR1 MNHEY and CDR2 SMNVEV (reference sequence). This CDR3 region has 16 residues.

There are a few counts of this clonotype. The chain couples TRBV4-3 to TRBJ1-2; a weak D match, TRBD1 (6 bases). The germline gives CDR1 LGHNA, CDR2 YSLEER. V dropped 0 bases and J dropped 5 bases, with 13 bases sitting between them. The CDR3 length is 15 residues. The CDR3 region has the DNA TGCGCCAGCAGCCAAGACCGGACAGACGGGTATGGCTACACCTTC. Its translation: CASSQDRTDGYGYTF.

In this sample, this clonotype turned up once. In DNA form, the CDR3 reads TGTGCCAGCAGTGAACGAGGGGACAACTACAACGAGCAGTACTTC. Translated, it gives CASSERGDNYNEQYF. The chain combines TRBV2 with TRBJ2-7; D is possibly TRBD1 (6 bases). The CDR3 is made up of 15 amino acids. Germline lookup yields CDR1 SNHLY and CDR2 FYNNEI. Trimming shortened V by 2 bases and J by 5 bases, and 16 bases separated the two germline ends.

The rearrangement joins TRBV5-1 to TRBJ2-3; D gene uncertain. The ends were cut back, 5 bases at V and 0 bases at J, with 16 bases in the middle. CDR1 is SGHRS and CDR2 is YFSETQ in the germline V gene. The length of the CDR3 is 16 residues. CDR3 in amino acids: CASRLQTVSSTDTQYF. In DNA, the CDR3 is TGCGCCAGCAGACTACAGACGGTGAGCAGCACAGATACGCAGTATTTT.